The 30 T cell receptor beta chains in this list originate from one sample, sequenced in a study of T cell changes during pregnancy in multiple sclerosis (dated by TCRdb to the late 2010s). Libraries were prepared through the immunoSEQ multiplex PCR assay. The immuneACCESS repertoire file appears here via TCRdb, limited to in-frame rearrangements. These files lack a portion of the clones; in checked studies, under half of the deficit traces to unresolved V genes, and the cause of the others is not known. This sample lists about 72,000 clones; 90% to 95% were detected once. Clones ranked in the top ten supply roughly 0.7% of the sample. The source was peripheral blood, collected in the third trimester of pregnancy. The receptors derive from a female donor in good health, enrolled as a control in a pregnancy study.

The rearrangement joins TRBV7-2 to TRBJ2-7; D unclear. The CDR3 is 12 amino acids. Germline V gives CDR1 SGHTA, CDR2 FQGNSA. Between the trimmed V and J ends, which lost 4 bases and 0 bases, there was a span of 4 bases. The CDR3 bases are TGTGCCAGCAGCTCGAGCTCCTACGAGCAGTACTTC. Its translation: CASSSSSYEQYF.

The J gene is TRBJ1-3, the V gene TRBV4-3, with a possible D match to TRBD1 (5 bases). V lost 1 base, J lost 0 bases, and 16 bases lay in between. This CDR3 has 18 residues. CDR1 is LGHNA, CDR2 YSLEER, per germline. The chain's CDR3 is CASSQVMTAGFSGNTIYF. DNA of the CDR3: TGCGCCAGCAGCCAAGTTATGACAGCTGGATTCTCTGGAAACACCATATATTTT.

The CDR3: CASSFQRQGNQPQHF. The CDR3 bases are TGTGCCAGCAGCTTTCAGAGACAGGGGAATCAGCCCCAGCATTTT. The rearrangement links TRBV7-8 to TRBJ1-5; 8 bases are shared with TRBD1. The CDR3 contains 15 residues. V trimming: 3 bases; J trimming: 4 bases; junction bases outside the gene matches: 5. From germline, CDR1 is SGHVS and CDR2 FQNEAQ.

The gene calls are TRBV5-1 and TRBJ2-5; no reliable D call. Germline CDR1 is SGHRS and CDR2 is YFSETQ. This CDR3 is 14 amino acids long. Trimming shortened V by 0 bases and J by 3 bases, and 9 bases separated the two germline ends. Written as DNA, the CDR3 is TGCGCCAGCAGCTTGGTTGGCAGAAAAGAGACCCAGTACTTC. This codes for CASSLVGRKETQYF.

V and J are TRBV7-9 and TRBJ2-5; D uncertain. The V gene's germline CDR1 is SEHNR and CDR2 FQNEAQ (reference sequence). V dropped 0 bases and J dropped 0 bases, with 8 bases sitting between them. This CDR3 region has 15 residues. This CDR3 is CASSLAESYQETQYF. The CDR3 DNA follows: TGTGCCAGCAGCTTAGCTGAAAGCTACCAAGAGACCCAGTACTTC.

DNA of the CDR3: TGTGCCAGGACCGGGACAAGCTCCTACGAGCAGTACTTC. Its protein product is CARTGTSSYEQYF. The genes are TRBV19 and TRBJ2-7; tentative D call: TRBD1 (6 bases). CDR1 LNHDA and CDR2 SQIVND come from the germline V gene (reference sequence). CDR3 size: 13 residues. Deletions cut 9 bases from V and 0 bases from J, with 12 bases between.

The chain recombines TRBV15 with TRBJ1-5; TRBD1 might be the D (6 bases). The CDR3 length is 14 residues. Germline lookup yields CDR1 LNHNV and CDR2 YYDKDF (reference sequence). The V and J ends lost 5 bases and 4 bases respectively, with 12 bases between them. This CDR3 is CATSGNRANQPQHF. The CDR3 region has the DNA TGTGCCACCAGCGGTAACAGGGCAAATCAGCCCCAGCATTTT.

This clone was recorded once. The V call is TRBV18, the J call TRBJ2-7; D call uncertain. Trimming stripped 2 bases from V and 8 bases from J, with 13 bases between. The V gene's germline CDR1 is KGHSH and CDR2 LQKENI. The CDR3 is made up of 13 amino acids. CDR3: CASSPIPLVQQYF. In DNA, the CDR3 is TGTGCCAGCTCACCAATCCCTCTAGTCCAGCAGTACTTC.

The sample holds one count of this clone. The rearrangement uses TRBV5-1 and TRBJ2-2; TRBD1 matches at 7 bases. Trimming at V came to 1 base and at J to 5 bases, leaving 5 bases not matched to a gene. The CDR3 has 15 residues. CDR1 and CDR2 (germline): SGHRS, YFSETQ. The CDR3 DNA reads TGCGCCAGCAGCTTGTTGGGGACAGATACCGGGGAGCTGTTTTTT. Protein sequence: CASSLLGTDTGELFF.

The V gene is TRBV18, the J gene TRBJ1-3; 9 nucleotides align to TRBD1. The germline V gene encodes CDR1 KGHSH and CDR2 LQKENI. The length of the CDR3 is 17 residues. With 5 bases clipped from V and 0 bases from J, the junction kept 8 bases outside the gene matches. CDR3 bases: TGTGCCAGCTCATATGGAACAGGGGGCGCCTCTGGAAACACCATATATTTT. It is translated as CASSYGTGGASGNTIYF.

The rearrangement joins TRBV6-4 to TRBJ1-3; a weak D match, TRBD1 (5 bases). V was cut by 4 bases and J by 4 bases, with 23 bases left in between. This CDR3 has 18 amino acids. Germline V gene lookup returns CDR1 MRHNA and CDR2 SNTAGT. The CDR3 region has the DNA TGTGCCAGCAGTGTCCCAAAGTTAAGGGGTTTGGTGGGAAACACCATATATTTT. Amino acid sequence: CASSVPKLRGLVGNTIYF.

CDR3 DNA sequence: TGCGCCAGCAGCCACCACGCCGCGGGGAGGGACACTGAAGCTTTCTTT. Its translation: CASSHHAAGRDTEAFF. The V gene is TRBV4-3, the J gene TRBJ1-1; D is unclear. CDR1 is LGHNA, CDR2 YSLEER, per germline. Trimming took off 3 bases at V and 3 bases at J, with 17 bases between the two ends. The CDR3 covers 16 residues.

The rearrangement uses TRBV5-1 and TRBJ2-5, with a weak D call TRBD2 (6 bases). This CDR3 comprises 14 residues. Trimming cost V 1 base and J 5 bases, with 12 bases left between them. In germline, CDR1 is SGHRS, CDR2 YFSETQ. The CDR3 coding sequence is TGCGCCAGCAGCTTGAGGCGGGGTCGGGAGACCCAGTACTTC. It specifies CASSLRRGRETQYF. Filled out from reference TRBV5-1 and TRBJ2-5, the complete variable domain reads KAGVTQTPRYLIKTRGQQVTLSCSPISGHRSVSWYQQTPGQGLQFLFEYFSETQRNKGNFPGRFSGRQFSNSRSEMNVSTLELGDSALYLCASSLRRGRETQYFGPGTRLLVL.

The V call is TRBV7-2, the J call TRBJ2-7, with TRBD1 identical over 8 bases. Germline values: CDR1 SGHTA, CDR2 FQGNSA. CDR3 size: 16 residues. V lost 4 bases to trimming and J lost 5 bases; unmatched junction nucleotides: 13. The CDR3 nucleotides read TGTGCCAGCAGCTCCCTCCGACAGGGGAGTAGGAACGAGCAGTACTTC. Translated, it gives CASSSLRQGSRNEQYF.

This chain connects TRBV7-9 to TRBJ1-1, with TRBD1 matching 8 bases. The V gene end was trimmed by 5 bases and the J gene end by 1 base; junction bases not matched to a gene: 15. The CDR3 spans 18 residues. Germline CDR1 SEHNR, CDR2 FQNEAQ (reference sequence). The CDR3 reads CASSVGTGLVKSNTEAFF. CDR3 sequence (DNA): TGTGCCAGCAGCGTCGGGACAGGCCTAGTGAAGTCGAACACTGAAGCTTTCTTT.

V gene TRBV19 combines with J gene TRBJ1-3; D not certain. The germline V gene has CDR1 LNHDA and CDR2 SQIVND (reference sequence). Trimming took off 6 bases at V and 6 bases at J, with 21 bases between the two ends. The CDR3 runs to 16 residues. Here the CDR3 DNA reads TGTGCCAGTAGGGGCCTCCAAGGGAGATACGAAAACACCATATATTTT. As protein: CASRGLQGRYENTIYF.

This clone was counted once. This chain connects TRBV7-9 to TRBJ1-1; D call uncertain. Trimming took off 7 bases at V and 1 base at J, with 10 bases between the two ends. CDR3 size: 13 residues. Germline-derived CDR1 and CDR2 are SEHNR and FQNEAQ (reference sequence). CDR3 coding DNA: TGTGCCAGCACCCTGGGGAGGAACACTGAAGCTTTCTTT. Residues: CASTLGRNTEAFF.

The V call is TRBV6-6, the J call TRBJ1-2; D gene unclear. CDR3 size: 12 residues. Germline V gives CDR1 MNHNY, CDR2 SVGAGI (reference sequence). V shed 2 bases and J shed 6 bases, with 7 bases lying between them. The CDR3 loop is CASSYPFDGYTF. The DNA for the CDR3 is TGTGCCAGCAGTTACCCCTTCGATGGCTACACCTTC.

The chain combines TRBV6-5 with TRBJ1-4; D is possibly TRBD1 (5 bases). The V and J ends lost 6 bases and 0 bases respectively, with 11 bases between them. The CDR3 has 15 residues. Per the germline V gene, CDR1 is MNHEY and CDR2 is SVGAGI. The CDR3 DNA reads TGTGCCAGCAGATCCGACAGCACAACTAATGAAAAACTGTTTTTT. Amino acids: CASRSDSTTNEKLFF.

The chain has TRBV25-1 and TRBJ1-4, with no clear D. The V gene's germline CDR1 is MGHDK and CDR2 SYGVNS. The CDR3 spans 15 residues. The V gene lost 0 bases and the J gene lost 8 bases, with 13 bases spanning the gap. The CDR3 DNA sequence: TGTGCCAGCAGTGAATACTCAGGTTACCAGGAAAAACTGTTTTTT. Its translation is CASSEYSGYQEKLFF.

V is TRBV6-1 and J is TRBJ2-3; 12 bases agree with TRBD2. Trimming at V came to 4 bases and at J to 3 bases, leaving 2 bases not matched to a gene. The germline V gene has CDR1 MNHNS and CDR2 SASEGT. CDR3 length: 15 amino acids. The CDR3 sequence is CASSGLAGGTDTQYF. For the CDR3, the DNA is TGTGCCAGCAGTGGGCTAGCGGGGGGGACAGATACGCAGTATTTT.

The chain recombines TRBV28 with TRBJ1-2, with 10 bases fitting TRBD1. Germline assignment: CDR1 MDHEN and CDR2 SYDVKM. CDR3 length: 15 residues. V shed 6 bases and J 7 bases; nucleotides not matched to a gene: 11. CDR3 loop: CASSVQRTGGRGYTF. In DNA, the CDR3 is TGTGCCAGCAGCGTCCAACGGACAGGGGGGCGTGGCTACACCTTC.

The rearrangement links TRBV19 to TRBJ2-4; D remains ambiguous. There are 15 residues in the CDR3. The germline gives CDR1 LNHDA, CDR2 SQIVND (reference sequence). Trimming removed 3 bases from V and 0 bases from J, with 9 bases in between. The CDR3 coding sequence is TGTGCCAGTAGTATTGGGCTGCTAGCCAAAAACATTCAGTACTTC. Its protein product is CASSIGLLAKNIQYF.

The chain employs TRBV14 and TRBJ2-1; 11 bases match TRBD2. Germline trimming cut 4 bases from V and 9 bases from J; bases unmatched to any gene: 8. Germline V gene data show CDR1 as SGHDN and CDR2 as FVKESK. The CDR3 totals 15 residues. The CDR3 coding sequence is TGTGCCAGCAGCCCACTAGCGGGAGTTCCCGGTGAGCAGTTCTTC. This translates into CASSPLAGVPGEQFF.

The rearrangement links TRBV7-6 to TRBJ2-3; the D gene is possibly TRBD2 (5 bases). V lost 0 bases, J lost 6 bases, and 7 bases lay in between. The CDR3 has 13 residues. Germline CDR1 and CDR2: SGHVS and FNYEAQ. DNA of the CDR3: TGTGCCAGCAGCTTAGCGGAGGACGATACGCAGTATTTT. Translation: CASSLAEDDTQYF.

The chain is built from TRBV5-1 and TRBJ1-4; TRBD1 is a possible D gene (6 bases). Trimming took 0 bases from V and 6 from J, leaving 12 bases between them. Germline lookup yields CDR1 SGHRS and CDR2 YFSETQ. The CDR3 has 15 residues. The CDR3 reads CASSLAAAGDEKLFF. The CDR3 region has the DNA TGCGCCAGCAGCTTGGCGGCGGCAGGGGATGAAAAACTGTTTTTT.

This clone was seen a few times. The chain recombines TRBV6-1 with TRBJ2-7; 9 bases line up with TRBD1. Unmatched junction bases numbered 7, after V lost 0 bases and J lost 7 bases. This CDR3 is built from 15 residues. The germline V gene encodes CDR1 MNHNS and CDR2 SASEGT. CDR3 residues: CASSEAEGTGNEQYF. For the CDR3, the DNA is TGTGCCAGCAGTGAAGCGGAAGGGACAGGGAATGAGCAGTACTTC.

V and J are TRBV5-6 and TRBJ1-2; D perhaps matches TRBD1 (6 bases). The V and J ends lost 2 bases and 8 bases respectively, with 31 bases between them. The CDR3 runs to 19 residues. Germline V gene lookup returns CDR1 SGHDT and CDR2 YYEEEE. The CDR3 reads CASSFPPTGWEGGIGGYTF. The CDR3 nucleotides read TGTGCCAGCAGCTTTCCGCCGACAGGTTGGGAGGGGGGTATCGGCGGCTACACCTTC. Drawing the rest from reference TRBV5-6 and TRBJ1-2, the complete variable domain is DAGVTQSPTHLIKTRGQQVTLRCSPKSGHDTVSWYQQALGQGPQFIFQYYEEEERQRGNFPDRFSGHQFPNYSSELNVNALLLGDSALYLCASSFPPTGWEGGIGGYTFGSGTRLTVV.

The chain carries TRBV28 and TRBJ1-1; no clear D gene. The length of the CDR3 is 13 residues. The ends were cut back, 5 bases at V and 0 bases at J, with 7 bases in the middle. CDR1 and CDR2 (germline): MDHEN, SYDVKM. The CDR3 DNA sequence: TGTGCCAGCAGTACGCGCATGAACACTGAAGCTTTCTTT. This codes for CASSTRMNTEAFF.

This chain uses TRBV5-6 with TRBJ1-2; D possibly corresponds to TRBD1 (5 bases). The CDR3 length is 12 residues. The V and J ends lost 5 bases and 4 bases respectively, with 9 bases between them. Germline CDR1 SGHDT, CDR2 YYEEEE. This CDR3 is CASSRDFYGYTF. CDR3 sequence (DNA): TGTGCCAGCAGTCGGGACTTCTATGGCTACACCTTC.